These T cell receptor beta chains were read from a single sample in a study of intratumoral heterogeneity in liver cancer. Sequencing was performed with immunoSEQ multiplex PCR; in TCRdb, only in-frame clones are kept and a portion is missing. The top ten clones hold about 18% of a sample with 20,000 to 25,000 clones, approximately 73% of them seen once. The sequencing used tumor-adjacent normal tissue, collected before any cancer treatment. The receptors here all came from a woman between 65 and 79 years old with hepatocellular carcinoma. Both conserved end residues are part of each CDR3. The D gene is left open where the match is weak. Clone size, where shown, is once, few, many, or a class for clones that have expanded.

TRBD1	TRBV28	NA	TRBJ2-5	TGTGCCACCGAAGGGACAGGGCAGGAGACCCAGTACTTC	CATEGTGQETQYF
TRBD2	TRBV19	NA	TRBJ2-3	TGTGCCACTACGCCGGGGGGGCGCGGGGATACGCAGTATTTT	CATTPGGRGDTQYF
NA	TRBV27	NA	TRBJ2-2	TGTGCCAGCAGTTTAAGGGGTATCGGGACCGGGGAGCTGTTTTTT	CASSLRGIGTGELFF
NA	TRBV7-2	NA	TRBJ2-2	TGTGCCAGCAGCTTACGGGCGGGAACCGGGGAGCTGTTTTTT	CASSLRAGTGELFF
NA	TRBV19	NA	TRBJ2-7	TGTGCCAGTAGCCCAAGAGGGCCCTACGAGCAGTACTTC	CASSPRGPYEQYF
TRBD1	TRBV7-6	NA	TRBJ2-7	TGTGCCAGCAGCTTAGGGGCTGGGGGACAGGGGGTCTACGAGCAGTACTTC	CASSLGAGGQGVYEQYF
NA	TRBV4-1	NA	TRBJ2-6	TGCGCCAGCAGCCCCTTCGGGGCCAACGTCCTGACTTTC	CASSPFGANVLTF
TRBD2	TRBV7-3	NA	TRBJ2-2	TGTGCCAGCAGCTTCCGGACTAGCGGGATTGGCACCGGGGAGCTGTTTTTT	CASSFRTSGIGTGELFF
TRBD2	TRBV12-5	NA	TRBJ2-5	TGTGCTAGTGGTTTAGGACTAGGCCAAGAGACCCAGTACTTC	CASGLGLGQETQYF
NA	TRBV28	NA	TRBJ2-2	TGTGCCAGCAGTCCCTTAGACGGGCGGGCCGGGGAGCTGTTTTTT	CASSPLDGRAGELFF
NA	TRBV12-5	NA	TRBJ2-7	TGTGCTAGTGCCCCCCAGACGGCAGGGGTCGGGCCCTACGAGCAGTACTTC	CASAPQTAGVGPYEQYF
TRBD2	TRBV28	NA	TRBJ2-1	TGTGCCAGCAGACCTTCGACTAGCGGCCTTAAGCAGTTCTTC	CASRPSTSGLKQFF
NA	TRBV6-6	NA	TRBJ2-1	TGTGCCAGCAGTCGCGGCGGATCCGGGTACAATGAGCAGTTCTTC	CASSRGGSGYNEQFF
NA	TRBV29-1	NA	TRBJ2-1	TGCAGCGTTTTCGGACTGGACCTTGGTGAGCAGTTCTTC	CSVFGLDLGEQFF
NA	TRBV4-1	NA	TRBJ1-4	TGCGCCAGCAGCCAAGATGGGGGAGGCCAAGAAAAACTGTTTTTT	CASSQDGGGQEKLFF
NA	TRBV6-6	NA	TRBJ2-2	TGTGCCGAGGCGGGGCGCAACACCGGGGAGCTGTTTTTT	CAEAGRNTGELFF
NA	TRBV30	NA	TRBJ2-6	TGTGCCTGGAGTTCGCCAGGGACTGGGGCCAACGTCCTGACTTTC	CAWSSPGTGANVLTF
TRBD2	TRBV2	NA	TRBJ2-1	TGTGCCAGCAGTGAGGGCCCCGGGACTAGCTGGTACAATGAGCAGTTCTTC	CASSEGPGTSWYNEQFF
NA	TRBV7-3	NA	TRBJ2-2	TGTGCCAGCAGCTTACGACAACATACGAACACCGGGGAGCTGTTTTTT	CASSLRQHTNTGELFF
NA	TRBV10-3	NA	TRBJ1-5	TGTGCCATCAGAGACACAGGGAACAATCAGCCCCAGCATTTT	CAIRDTGNNQPQHF
NA	TRBV27	NA	TRBJ2-7	TGTGCCAGCAGTTTCAGTCAGGGCTACGAGCAGTACTTC	CASSFSQGYEQYF
TRBD1	TRBV7-9	NA	TRBJ1-2	TGTGCCAGCAGCCGGGACAGCGTCTATGGCTACACCTTC	CASSRDSVYGYTF
TRBD2	TRBV4-2	NA	TRBJ2-7	TGTGCCAGCAGCCTGGGACTAGCGGGAGTCTACGAGCAGTACTTC	CASSLGLAGVYEQYF
TRBD2	TRBV7-8	NA	TRBJ2-7	TGTGCCAGCAGCTTAAGGCGGGAGCATTTCTCCTACGAGCAGTACTTC	CASSLRREHFSYEQYF
TRBD1	TRBV4-1	few	TRBJ2-1	TGCGCCAGCAGCCAAGATAGGCGGACAGGGTCCTACAATGAGCAGTTCTTC	CASSQDRRTGSYNEQFF